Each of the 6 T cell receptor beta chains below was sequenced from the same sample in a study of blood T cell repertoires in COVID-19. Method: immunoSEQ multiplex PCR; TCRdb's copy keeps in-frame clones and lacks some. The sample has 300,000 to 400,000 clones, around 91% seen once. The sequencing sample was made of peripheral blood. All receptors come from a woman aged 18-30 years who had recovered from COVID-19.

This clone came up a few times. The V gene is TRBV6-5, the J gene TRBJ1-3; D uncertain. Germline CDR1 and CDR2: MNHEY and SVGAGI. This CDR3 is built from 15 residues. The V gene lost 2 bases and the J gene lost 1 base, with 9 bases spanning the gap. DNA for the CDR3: TGTGCCAGCAGTTACAGAGGGCGGTCTGGAAACACCATATATTTT. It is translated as CASSYRGRSGNTIYF.

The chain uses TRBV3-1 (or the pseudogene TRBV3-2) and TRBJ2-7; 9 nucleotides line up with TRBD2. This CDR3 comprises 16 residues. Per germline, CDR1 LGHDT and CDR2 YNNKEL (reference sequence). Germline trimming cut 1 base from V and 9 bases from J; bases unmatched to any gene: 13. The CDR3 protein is CASSQVYLAGFLWQYV. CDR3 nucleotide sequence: TGTGCCAGCAGCCAAGTCTACCTAGCGGGATTCTTGTGGCAGTACGTC.

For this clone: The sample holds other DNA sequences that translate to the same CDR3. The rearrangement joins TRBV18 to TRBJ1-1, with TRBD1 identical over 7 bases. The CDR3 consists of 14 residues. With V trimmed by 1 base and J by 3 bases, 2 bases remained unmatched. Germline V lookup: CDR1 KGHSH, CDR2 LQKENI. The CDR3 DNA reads TGTGCCAGCTCACCACAGGGGGCTGACACTGAAGCTTTCTTT. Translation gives CASSPQGADTEAFF.

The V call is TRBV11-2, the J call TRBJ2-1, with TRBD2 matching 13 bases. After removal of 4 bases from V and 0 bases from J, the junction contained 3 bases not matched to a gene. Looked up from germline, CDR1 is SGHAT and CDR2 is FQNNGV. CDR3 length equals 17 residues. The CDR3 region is CASSSLAGGSSYNEQFF. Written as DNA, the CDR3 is TGTGCCAGCAGCTCACTAGCGGGGGGGAGCTCCTACAATGAGCAGTTCTTC.

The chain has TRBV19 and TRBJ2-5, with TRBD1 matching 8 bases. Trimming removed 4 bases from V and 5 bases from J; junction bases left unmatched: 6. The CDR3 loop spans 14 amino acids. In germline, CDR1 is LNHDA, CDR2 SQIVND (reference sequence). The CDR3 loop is CASSTQNRGETQYF. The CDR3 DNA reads TGTGCCAGTAGTACCCAAAACAGGGGGGAGACCCAGTACTTC.

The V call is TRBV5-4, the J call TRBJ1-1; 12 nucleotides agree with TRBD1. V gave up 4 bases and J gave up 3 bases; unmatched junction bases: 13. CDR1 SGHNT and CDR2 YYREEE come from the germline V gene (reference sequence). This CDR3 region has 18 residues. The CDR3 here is CASSESPGTGGLYTEAFF. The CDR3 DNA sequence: TGTGCCAGCAGCGAAAGCCCCGGGACAGGGGGCCTGTACACTGAAGCTTTCTTT.